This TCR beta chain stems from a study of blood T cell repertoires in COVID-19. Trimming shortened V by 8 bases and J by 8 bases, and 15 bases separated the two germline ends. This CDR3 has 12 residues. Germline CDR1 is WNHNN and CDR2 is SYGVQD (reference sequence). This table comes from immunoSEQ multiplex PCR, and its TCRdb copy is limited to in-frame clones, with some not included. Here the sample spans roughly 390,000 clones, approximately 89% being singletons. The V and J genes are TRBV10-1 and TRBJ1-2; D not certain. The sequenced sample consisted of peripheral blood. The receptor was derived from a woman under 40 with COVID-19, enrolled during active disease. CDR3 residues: CASDKGGGGYTF. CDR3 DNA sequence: TGCGCCAGCGACAAAGGAGGAGGAGGCTACACCTTC.